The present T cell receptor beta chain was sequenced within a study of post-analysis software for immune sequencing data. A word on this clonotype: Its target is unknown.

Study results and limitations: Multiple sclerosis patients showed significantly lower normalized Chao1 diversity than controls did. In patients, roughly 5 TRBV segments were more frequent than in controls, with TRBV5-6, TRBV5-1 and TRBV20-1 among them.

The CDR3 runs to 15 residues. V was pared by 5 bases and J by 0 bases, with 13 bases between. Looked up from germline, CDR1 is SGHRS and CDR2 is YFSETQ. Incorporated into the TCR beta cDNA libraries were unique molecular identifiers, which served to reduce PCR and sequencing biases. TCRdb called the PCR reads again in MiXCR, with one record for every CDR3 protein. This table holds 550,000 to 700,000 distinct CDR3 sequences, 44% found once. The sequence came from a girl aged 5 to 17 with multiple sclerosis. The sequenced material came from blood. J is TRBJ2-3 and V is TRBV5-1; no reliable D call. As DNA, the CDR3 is TGCGCCAGCAGTCGAGACTCGCAAAGCACAGATACGCAGTATTTT. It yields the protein CASSRDSQSTDTQYF. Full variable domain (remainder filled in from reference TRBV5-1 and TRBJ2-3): KAGVTQTPRYLIKTRGQQVTLSCSPISGHRSVSWYQQTPGQGLQFLFEYFSETQRNKGNFPGRFSGRQFSNSRSEMNVSTLELGDSALYLCASSRDSQSTDTQYFGPGTRLTVL.